A selection of T cell receptor beta chains follows, all from one sample in a study of T cells in Graves' hyperthyroidism and ophthalmopathy. TCRdb recomputed calls from the multiplex PCR reads with MiXCR, one row per CDR3 protein. The sample yields 350,000 or so distinct CDR3 sequences, less than 20% seen once. What was sequenced was blood. All receptors derive from a woman between 35 and 50 years old with Graves' ophthalmopathy. Each CDR3 is given with its conserved first and last residue. D genes are given only for firm matches. Clone size is given for some rows only: seen once, a few or many times, or a class if the clone is expanded.

D gene: NA; J gene: TRBJ2-5; V gene: TRBV12-3/TRBV12-4; clone size: many; CDR3 protein: CASSLLPMGETQYF; CDR3 DNA: TGTGCCAGCAGTTTATTACCTATGGGGGAGACCCAGTACTTC
D gene: NA; J gene: TRBJ1-3; V gene: TRBV9; clone size: many; CDR3 protein: CASSVVAADSGNTIYF; CDR3 DNA: TGTGCCAGCAGCGTAGTTGCAGCCGACAGCGGAAACACCATATATTTT
D gene: TRBD2; J gene: TRBJ2-5; V gene: TRBV7-8; clone size: NA; CDR3 protein: CASSLVMAGVGETQYF; CDR3 DNA: TGTGCCAGCAGCTTAGTTATGGCGGGAGTGGGTGAGACCCAGTACTTC
D gene: TRBD2; J gene: TRBJ2-2; V gene: TRBV29-1; clone size: many; CDR3 protein: CSVYRGHSGSITGELFF; CDR3 DNA: TGCAGCGTATACAGGGGACATAGCGGGAGTATCACCGGGGAGCTGTTTTTT
D gene: NA; J gene: TRBJ1-5; V gene: TRBV6-1; clone size: many; CDR3 protein: CASSPGTNSNQPQHF; CDR3 DNA: TGTGCCAGCAGTCCCGGGACTAATAGCAATCAGCCCCAGCATTTT
D gene: NA; J gene: TRBJ1-2; V gene: TRBV28; clone size: many; CDR3 protein: CASSFSITRSSGYTF; CDR3 DNA: TGTGCCAGCAGTTTTTCAATCACACGGTCTTCGGGCTACACCTTC
D gene: NA; J gene: TRBJ1-1; V gene: TRBV9; clone size: NA; CDR3 protein: CASEEGGEAFF; CDR3 DNA: TGTGCCAGCGAAGAAGGGGGTGAAGCTTTCTTT
D gene: NA; J gene: TRBJ2-5; V gene: TRBV6-1; clone size: many; CDR3 protein: CASSWSSQGKETQYF; CDR3 DNA: TGTGCCAGCAGCTGGTCTAGCCAAGGAAAGGAGACCCAGTACTTC
D gene: TRBD1; J gene: TRBJ1-2; V gene: TRBV6-1; clone size: NA; CDR3 protein: CASSLGQGSSYTF; CDR3 DNA: TGTGCCAGCAGCCTAGGACAGGGAAGTAGCTACACCTTC
D gene: TRBD1; J gene: TRBJ1-2; V gene: TRBV20-1; clone size: NA; CDR3 protein: CSATDRESASGYGYTF; CDR3 DNA: TGCAGTGCTACGGACAGGGAGAGTGCGTCTGGCTATGGCTACACCTTC
D gene: NA; J gene: TRBJ1-5; V gene: TRBV5-5; clone size: NA; CDR3 protein: CASSAHTGTPNQPQHF; CDR3 DNA: TGTGCCAGCAGCGCTCACACCGGGACACCCAATCAGCCCCAGCATTTT
D gene: TRBD1; J gene: TRBJ1-2; V gene: TRBV11-2; clone size: many; CDR3 protein: CASDLGQGYGYTF; CDR3 DNA: TGTGCCAGCGACCTGGGACAGGGGTATGGCTACACCTTC
D gene: NA; J gene: TRBJ2-7; V gene: TRBV5-1; clone size: many; CDR3 protein: CASSLGREAFEQYF; CDR3 DNA: TGCGCCAGCAGCTTGGGCAGGGAGGCGTTCGAGCAGTACTTC
D gene: NA; J gene: TRBJ1-2; V gene: TRBV6-1; clone size: few; CDR3 protein: CASRRANYGYTF; CDR3 DNA: TGTGCCAGCAGAAGAGCTAACTATGGCTACACCTTC
D gene: NA; J gene: TRBJ1-3; V gene: TRBV28; clone size: NA; CDR3 protein: CASSLLGSSGNTIYF; CDR3 DNA: TGTGCCAGCAGTTTATTAGGGAGCTCTGGAAACACCATATATTTT
D gene: TRBD1; J gene: TRBJ1-1; V gene: TRBV29-1; clone size: many; CDR3 protein: CSVGGQGVNFEAFF; CDR3 DNA: TGCAGCGTTGGGGGACAGGGAGTGAACTTCGAAGCTTTCTTT
D gene: NA; J gene: TRBJ1-1; V gene: TRBV6-1; clone size: NA; CDR3 protein: CASQVGRVTEAFF; CDR3 DNA: TGTGCCAGCCAAGTCGGCAGGGTAACTGAAGCTTTCTTT
D gene: TRBD1; J gene: TRBJ1-5; V gene: TRBV28; clone size: many; CDR3 protein: CASSQRTGGVQPQHF; CDR3 DNA: TGTGCCAGCAGCCAACGGACAGGGGGGGTACAGCCCCAGCATTTT
D gene: NA; J gene: TRBJ2-2; V gene: TRBV10-3; clone size: NA; CDR3 protein: CAISGQAAGELFF; CDR3 DNA: TGTGCCATCAGTGGTCAGGCGGCCGGGGAGCTGTTTTTT
D gene: TRBD1; J gene: TRBJ1-6; V gene: TRBV6-2/TRBV6-3; clone size: NA; CDR3 protein: CASSDGTGGDSPLHF; CDR3 DNA: TGTGCCAGCAGCGACGGGACAGGGGGGGATTCACCCCTCCACTTT
D gene: NA; J gene: TRBJ2-7; V gene: TRBV27; clone size: NA; CDR3 protein: CATQRLMGLTYEQYF; CDR3 DNA: TGTGCCACCCAGCGTCTAATGGGCCTGACCTACGAGCAGTACTTC
D gene: NA; J gene: TRBJ1-2; V gene: TRBV6-1; clone size: NA; CDR3 protein: CASSESASSYGYTF; CDR3 DNA: TGTGCCAGCAGTGAATCGGCCAGCAGCTATGGCTACACCTTC
D gene: NA; J gene: TRBJ2-7; V gene: TRBV18; clone size: few; CDR3 protein: CASSFSGASEQYF; CDR3 DNA: TGTGCCAGCTCATTTTCTGGGGCGAGCGAGCAGTACTTC
D gene: NA; J gene: TRBJ1-5; V gene: TRBV27; clone size: NA; CDR3 protein: CASSLSFNQPQHF; CDR3 DNA: TGTGCCAGCAGTTTATCTTTCAATCAGCCCCAGCATTTT
D gene: NA; J gene: TRBJ2-7; V gene: TRBV20-1; clone size: many; CDR3 protein: CSARDQGYEQYF; CDR3 DNA: TGCAGTGCTAGAGACCAGGGGTACGAGCAGTACTTC
D gene: TRBD2; J gene: TRBJ2-7; V gene: TRBV9; clone size: NA; CDR3 protein: CASSVGLASSYEQYF; CDR3 DNA: TGTGCCAGCAGCGTCGGACTAGCGAGCTCCTACGAGCAGTACTTC
D gene: NA; J gene: TRBJ2-7; V gene: TRBV7-2; clone size: many; CDR3 protein: CASSLGGAGYEQYF; CDR3 DNA: TGTGCCAGCAGCTTAGGCGGAGCAGGCTACGAGCAGTACTTC
D gene: NA; J gene: TRBJ1-1; V gene: TRBV24-1; clone size: many; CDR3 protein: CATSEGNTEAFF; CDR3 DNA: TGTGCCACCAGTGAGGGTAACACTGAAGCTTTCTTT
D gene: NA; J gene: TRBJ1-5; V gene: TRBV12-3/TRBV12-4; clone size: many; CDR3 protein: CASSRGHSNQPQHF; CDR3 DNA: TGTGCCAGCAGTAGAGGTCATAGCAATCAGCCCCAGCATTTT
D gene: NA; J gene: TRBJ2-6; V gene: TRBV29-1; clone size: many; CDR3 protein: CSAGDRSSGANVLTF; CDR3 DNA: TGCAGCGCCGGGGACCGGAGCTCTGGGGCCAACGTCCTGACTTTC
D gene: NA; J gene: TRBJ1-3; V gene: TRBV7-3; clone size: few; CDR3 protein: CASSFKNTGFSGNTIYF; CDR3 DNA: TGTGCCAGCAGCTTCAAGAATACAGGTTTCTCTGGAAACACCATATATTTT
D gene: NA; J gene: TRBJ1-2; V gene: TRBV6-1; clone size: many; CDR3 protein: CASKRRQGVYGYTF; CDR3 DNA: TGTGCCAGCAAACGACGGCAGGGAGTCTATGGCTACACCTTC
D gene: NA; J gene: TRBJ2-7; V gene: TRBV27; clone size: many; CDR3 protein: CASSRRPDYEQYF; CDR3 DNA: TGTGCCAGCAGTCGACGCCCCGACTACGAGCAGTACTTC
D gene: NA; J gene: TRBJ2-7; V gene: TRBV11-2; clone size: NA; CDR3 protein: CASSLELTSYEQYF; CDR3 DNA: TGTGCCAGCAGCTTAGAACTGACCTCCTACGAGCAGTACTTC
D gene: TRBD1; J gene: TRBJ1-5; V gene: TRBV20-1; clone size: many; CDR3 protein: CSAPTGGNQPQHF; CDR3 DNA: TGCAGTGCTCCTACAGGGGGAAATCAGCCCCAGCATTTT
D gene: NA; J gene: TRBJ1-3; V gene: TRBV28; clone size: many; CDR3 protein: CASSPMDGSGNTIYF; CDR3 DNA: TGTGCCAGCAGTCCCATGGACGGATCTGGAAACACCATATATTTT
D gene: NA; J gene: TRBJ2-7; V gene: TRBV28; clone size: NA; CDR3 protein: CASSLRPRQKLTYEQYF; CDR3 DNA: TGTGCCAGCAGTTTAAGACCCAGACAGAAGCTCACCTACGAGCAGTACTTC
D gene: NA; J gene: TRBJ2-7; V gene: TRBV28; clone size: many; CDR3 protein: CASMEGADYVFQYF; CDR3 DNA: TGTGCCTCAATGGAGGGGGCTGATTATGTTTTTCAGTACTTC
D gene: NA; J gene: TRBJ1-1; V gene: TRBV6-2/TRBV6-3; clone size: many; CDR3 protein: CASSYLRKRGDTEAFF; CDR3 DNA: TGTGCCAGCAGTTACCTGAGGAAGAGGGGGGACACTGAAGCTTTCTTT
D gene: NA; J gene: TRBJ2-2; V gene: TRBV20-1; clone size: many; CDR3 protein: CSARVSFGELFF; CDR3 DNA: TGCAGTGCTAGAGTTAGCTTCGGGGAGCTGTTTTTT
D gene: NA; J gene: TRBJ2-5; V gene: TRBV20-1; clone size: many; CDR3 protein: CSARADRQETQYF; CDR3 DNA: TGCAGTGCTAGAGCGGACAGACAAGAGACCCAGTACTTC
D gene: TRBD2; J gene: TRBJ2-6; V gene: TRBV29-1; clone size: few; CDR3 protein: CSGLIAGVTSGANVLTF; CDR3 DNA: TGCAGCGGCCTTATAGCGGGAGTTACCTCTGGGGCCAACGTCCTGACTTTC
D gene: NA; J gene: TRBJ1-1; V gene: TRBV13; clone size: many; CDR3 protein: CASTGAEDTEAFF; CDR3 DNA: TGTGCCAGCACTGGGGCAGAGGACACTGAAGCTTTCTTT
D gene: NA; J gene: TRBJ2-5; V gene: TRBV20-1; clone size: many; CDR3 protein: CSSLPQGWAETQYF; CDR3 DNA: TGCAGTTCTCTACCCCAGGGATGGGCAGAGACCCAGTACTTC
D gene: NA; J gene: TRBJ1-5; V gene: TRBV28; clone size: few; CDR3 protein: CASSAPGEFLNQPQHF; CDR3 DNA: TGTGCCAGCAGTGCCCCAGGGGAATTCCTCAATCAGCCCCAGCATTTT
D gene: TRBD1; J gene: TRBJ1-2; V gene: TRBV25-1; clone size: many; CDR3 protein: CASSESDRAAFYGYTF; CDR3 DNA: TGTGCCAGCAGTGAATCTGACAGGGCCGCCTTCTATGGCTACACCTTC
D gene: NA; J gene: TRBJ2-5; V gene: TRBV6-5; clone size: many; CDR3 protein: CASSLVYQETQYF; CDR3 DNA: TGTGCCAGCAGTCTCGTGTACCAAGAGACCCAGTACTTC
D gene: NA; J gene: TRBJ2-7; V gene: TRBV11-2; clone size: many; CDR3 protein: CASSLGPQILYEQYF; CDR3 DNA: TGTGCCAGCAGCTTGGGACCCCAAATCCTCTACGAGCAGTACTTC
D gene: NA; J gene: TRBJ1-1; V gene: TRBV18; clone size: many; CDR3 protein: CASSPRKGHNTEAFF; CDR3 DNA: TGTGCCAGCTCACCACGGAAGGGCCATAACACTGAAGCTTTCTTT
D gene: NA; J gene: TRBJ1-1; V gene: TRBV5-1; clone size: many; CDR3 protein: CASSPAGHHIIEAFF; CDR3 DNA: TGCGCCAGCAGCCCAGCGGGACATCATATTATTGAAGCTTTCTTT